The T cell receptor (beta chain) described here comes from a study of T cell responses to AZD1222 COVID-19 vaccine. TCRdb's copy holds only in-frame clones and misses some; the assay was immunoSEQ multiplex PCR. Of more than 95,000 clones in the sample, just over 85% were seen once. Germline trimming cut 2 bases from V and 5 bases from J; bases unmatched to any gene: 4. CDR1 and CDR2 (germline): MNHEY, SVGAGI. The CDR3 has 14 amino acids. This TCR was sampled from an adult in good health. This material consisted of peripheral blood, taken on day 0 of AZD1222 vaccination. The V gene is TRBV6-5, the J gene TRBJ2-7; 9 positions agree with TRBD1. The CDR3 is CASSYAGTGNEQYF. The CDR3 DNA sequence: TGTGCCAGCAGTTACGCAGGGACAGGGAACGAGCAGTACTTC.